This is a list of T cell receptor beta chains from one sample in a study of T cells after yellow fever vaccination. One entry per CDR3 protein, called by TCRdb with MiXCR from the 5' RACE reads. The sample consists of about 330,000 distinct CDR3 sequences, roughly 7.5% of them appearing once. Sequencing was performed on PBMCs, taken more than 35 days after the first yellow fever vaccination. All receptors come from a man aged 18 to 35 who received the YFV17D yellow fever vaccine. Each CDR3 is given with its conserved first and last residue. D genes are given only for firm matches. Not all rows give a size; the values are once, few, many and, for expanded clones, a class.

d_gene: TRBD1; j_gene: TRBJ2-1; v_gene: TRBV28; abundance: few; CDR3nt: TGTGCCAGCGCGCAGGGGGCGGGGAATGAGCAGTTCTTC; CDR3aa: CASAQGAGNEQFF
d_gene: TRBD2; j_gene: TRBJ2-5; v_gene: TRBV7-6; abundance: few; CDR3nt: TGTGCCAGCAGCTTTATATTAAGCGGGGGGATCCAAGAGACCCAGTACTTC; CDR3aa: CASSFILSGGIQETQYF
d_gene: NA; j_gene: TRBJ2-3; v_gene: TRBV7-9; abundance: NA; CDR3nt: TGTGCCAGCAGCTTCGACATTTCGGGGACAGATACGCAGTATTTT; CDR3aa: CASSFDISGTDTQYF
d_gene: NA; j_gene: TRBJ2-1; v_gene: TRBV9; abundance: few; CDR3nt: TGTGCCAGCAGCTCCAGCCTAGGGGGCAATGAGCAGTTCTTC; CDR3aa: CASSSSLGGNEQFF
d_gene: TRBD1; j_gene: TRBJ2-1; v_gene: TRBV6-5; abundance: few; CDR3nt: TGTGCCAGCAGTTACCCACAACACCCCGGGACAGTCAACAATGAGCAGTTCTTC; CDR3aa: CASSYPQHPGTVNNEQFF
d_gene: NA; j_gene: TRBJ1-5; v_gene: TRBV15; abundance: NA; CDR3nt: TGTGCCACCAGCTGGGGGTTGACAGGCAATCAGCCCCAGCATTTT; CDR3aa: CATSWGLTGNQPQHF
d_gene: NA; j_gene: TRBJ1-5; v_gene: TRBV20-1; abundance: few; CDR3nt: TGCAGTGCTACGTTGGGCAATCAGCCCCAGCATTTT; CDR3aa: CSATLGNQPQHF
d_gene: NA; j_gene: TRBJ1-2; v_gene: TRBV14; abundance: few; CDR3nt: TGTGCCAGCAGCCAAGAGGGTAGAGGGCCCTGGGGCTACACCTTC; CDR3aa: CASSQEGRGPWGYTF
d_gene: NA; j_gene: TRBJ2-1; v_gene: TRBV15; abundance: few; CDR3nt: TGTGCCACCAGCAGAGATCGGAGAGGGAACGGGAATGAGCAGTTCTTC; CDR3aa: CATSRDRRGNGNEQFF
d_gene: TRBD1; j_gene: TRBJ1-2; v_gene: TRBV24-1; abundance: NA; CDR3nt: TGTGCCACCAGTGACCATCAGGGGGATGGCTACACCTTC; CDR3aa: CATSDHQGDGYTF
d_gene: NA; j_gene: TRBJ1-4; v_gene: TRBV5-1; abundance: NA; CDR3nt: TGCGCCAGCAGCTTGGGCAGTTCAACTAATGAAAAACTGTTTTTT; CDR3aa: CASSLGSSTNEKLFF
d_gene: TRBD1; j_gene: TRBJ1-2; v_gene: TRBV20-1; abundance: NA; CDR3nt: TGCAGTGCTGGGACAGGGGCGGGCCCCTATGGCTACACCTTC; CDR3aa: CSAGTGAGPYGYTF
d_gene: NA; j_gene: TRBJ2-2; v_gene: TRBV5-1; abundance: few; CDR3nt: TGCGCCAGCAGCTTGGGTCAGTACTCGAACACCGGGGAGCTGTTTTTT; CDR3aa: CASSLGQYSNTGELFF
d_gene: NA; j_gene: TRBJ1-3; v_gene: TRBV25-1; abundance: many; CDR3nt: TGTGCCAGCAGCCCCGGCCATACTGGAAACACCATATATTTT; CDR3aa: CASSPGHTGNTIYF
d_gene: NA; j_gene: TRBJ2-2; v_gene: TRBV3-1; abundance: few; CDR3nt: TGTGCCAGCAGCCTTACCCCTCCGGGCACCGGGGAGCTGTTTTTT; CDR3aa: CASSLTPPGTGELFF
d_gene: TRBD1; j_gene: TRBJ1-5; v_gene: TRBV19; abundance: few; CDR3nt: TGTGCCAGTAGTATCAGACAGGGCGATCAGCCCCAGCATTTT; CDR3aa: CASSIRQGDQPQHF
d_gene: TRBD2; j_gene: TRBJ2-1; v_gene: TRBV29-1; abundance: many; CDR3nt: TGCAGCGACATCACGACTAGCGGGGGGGCTTTTGAGCAGTTCTTC; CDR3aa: CSDITTSGGAFEQFF
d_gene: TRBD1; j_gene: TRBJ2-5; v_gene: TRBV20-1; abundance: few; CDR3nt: TGCAGTGCTAGAGATCCCCAGGGGGACGGAGAGACCCAGTACTTC; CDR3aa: CSARDPQGDGETQYF
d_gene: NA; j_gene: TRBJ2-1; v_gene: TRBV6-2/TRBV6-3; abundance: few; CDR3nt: TGTGCCAGCAGTTACTCGCTAGCAGGGGCTACTGAGCAGTTCTTC; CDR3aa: CASSYSLAGATEQFF
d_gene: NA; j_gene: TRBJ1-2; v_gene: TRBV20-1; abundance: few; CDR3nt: TGCAGTGCTAGAGATCGCAGCTATGGCTACACCTTC; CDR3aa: CSARDRSYGYTF
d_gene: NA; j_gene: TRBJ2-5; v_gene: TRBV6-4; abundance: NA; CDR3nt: TGTGCCAGCAGTGACTCTGGGGTTCGTGAACAAGAGACCCAGTACTTC; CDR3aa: CASSDSGVREQETQYF
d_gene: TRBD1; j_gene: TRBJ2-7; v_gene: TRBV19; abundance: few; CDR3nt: TGTGCCAGCGCCGGGACAGGGGCCCACGAGCAGTACTTC; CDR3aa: CASAGTGAHEQYF
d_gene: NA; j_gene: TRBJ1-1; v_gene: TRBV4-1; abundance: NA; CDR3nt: TGCGCCAGCAGCCCAAAATCAACACCGAACACTGAAGCTTTCTTT; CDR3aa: CASSPKSTPNTEAFF
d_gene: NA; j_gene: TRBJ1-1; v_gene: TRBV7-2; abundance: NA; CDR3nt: TGTGCCAGCAGCCCCCAGGTGACTAACACTGAAGCTTTCTTT; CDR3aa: CASSPQVTNTEAFF
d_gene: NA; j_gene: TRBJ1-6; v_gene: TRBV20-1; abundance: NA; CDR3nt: TGCAGTGCTAGAGATCAGGGGAATAATTCACCCCTCCACTTT; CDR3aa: CSARDQGNNSPLHF